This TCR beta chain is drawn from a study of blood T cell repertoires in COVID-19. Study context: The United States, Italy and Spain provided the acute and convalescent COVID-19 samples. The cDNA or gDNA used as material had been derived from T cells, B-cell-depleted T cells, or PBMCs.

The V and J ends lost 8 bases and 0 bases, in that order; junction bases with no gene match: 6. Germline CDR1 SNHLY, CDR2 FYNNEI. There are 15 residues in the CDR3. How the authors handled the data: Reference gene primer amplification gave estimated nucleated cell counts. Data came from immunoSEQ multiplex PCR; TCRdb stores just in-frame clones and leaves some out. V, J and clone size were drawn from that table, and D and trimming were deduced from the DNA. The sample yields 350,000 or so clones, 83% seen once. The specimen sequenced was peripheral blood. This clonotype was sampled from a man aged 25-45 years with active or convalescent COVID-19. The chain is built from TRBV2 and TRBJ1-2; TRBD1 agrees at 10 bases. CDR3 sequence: CASGGTGAANYGYTF. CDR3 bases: TGTGCCAGCGGGGGGACAGGGGCGGCTAACTATGGCTACACCTTC. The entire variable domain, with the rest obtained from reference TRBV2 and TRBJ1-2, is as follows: EPEVTQTPSHQVTQMGQEVILRCVPISNHLYFYWYRQILGQKVEFLVSFYNNEISEKSEIFDDQFSVERPDGSNFTLKIRSTKLEDSAMYFCASGGTGAANYGYTFGSGTRLTVV.